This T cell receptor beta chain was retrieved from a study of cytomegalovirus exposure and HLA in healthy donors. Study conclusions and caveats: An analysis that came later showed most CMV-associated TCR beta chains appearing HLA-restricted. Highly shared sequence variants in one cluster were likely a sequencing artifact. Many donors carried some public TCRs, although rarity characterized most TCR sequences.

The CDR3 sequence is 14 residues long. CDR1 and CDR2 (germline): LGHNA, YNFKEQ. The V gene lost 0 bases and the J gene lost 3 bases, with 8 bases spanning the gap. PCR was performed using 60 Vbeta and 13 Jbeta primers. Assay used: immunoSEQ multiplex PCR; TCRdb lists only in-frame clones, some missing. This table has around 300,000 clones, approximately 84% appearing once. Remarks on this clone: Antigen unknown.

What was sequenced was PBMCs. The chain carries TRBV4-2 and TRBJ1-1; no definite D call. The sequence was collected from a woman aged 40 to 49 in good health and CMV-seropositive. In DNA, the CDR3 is TGTGCCAGCAGCCAAGAGGGTGGGCACACTGAAGCTTTCTTT. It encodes CASSQEGGHTEAFF.